This T cell receptor beta chain was sequenced in a study of blood T cells in healthy people across ages. For the second PCR, which ran for about 6 to 12 cycles, a sample-barcoded 5' primer and a J-beta primer mix were used. MiXCR, run by TCRdb on the 5' RACE reads, gives a single entry per CDR3 protein. Of approximately 690,000 distinct CDR3 sequences detected, around two fifths appear once; the ten largest clones hold about 32%. The CDR3 sequence is 15 residues long. CDR1 is DFQATT and CDR2 is SNEGSKA in the germline V gene (reference sequence). V was pared by 3 bases and J by 7 bases, with 14 bases of the junction left unmatched.

The specimen sequenced was blood. The rearrangement links TRBV20-1 to TRBJ1-2; TRBD1 matches 7 bases. This sequence originates from a man older than 75 in good health. CDR3 amino acids: CSASVFDRELGGYTF. The CDR3 nucleotides read TGCAGTGCTAGTGTATTCGACAGGGAGTTAGGTGGCTACACCTTC.